Included here is one T cell receptor (beta chain) sequence, with context. No antigen is known for it. The germline V gene encodes CDR1 SNHLY and CDR2 FYNNEI. V lost 8 bases, J lost 7 bases, and 12 bases lay in between. CDR3 length: 12 residues. This sample is part of a study of early T cells in non-severe SARS-CoV-2 infection. Study-wide context: Sequencing of unsorted whole blood was done on bulk RNA, leaving chains unpaired. Notes on the study in general: Database matching using VDJdb favored anti-spike CD8 responses, with private and CD4 specificities left missing.

Tagging with unique molecular identifiers was applied to individual cDNA molecules. TCRdb independently ran MiXCR on the 5' RACE reads; one entry per CDR3 protein. The data show roughly 120,000 distinct CDR3 sequences, about 12% seen once. The specimen was whole blood, collected at baseline. The source is an adult who was a healthcare worker with PCR-confirmed SARS-CoV-2 infection or an uninfected control (not recorded which). The gene calls are TRBV2 and TRBJ2-1; no definite D call. CDR3 in DNA: TGTGCCAGCCACGCCGGATTAAATGAGCAGTTCTTC. Residues: CASHAGLNEQFF.